These 2 T cell receptor beta chains share one sample of origin, sequenced in a study of blood T cell repertoires in COVID-19. Measured with immunoSEQ multiplex PCR; TCRdb has only the in-frame clones, and not every one. This table holds 150,000 to 200,000 clones, 88% found once. Sequencing input: peripheral blood. These receptors were collected from a man aged 50 to 60 who had recovered from COVID-19.

The rearrangement uses TRBV3-1 (or the pseudogene TRBV3-2) and TRBJ2-1, with D perhaps matching TRBD2 (6 bases). Germline V CDR1 and CDR2: LGHDT, YNNKEL (reference sequence). Trimming removed 0 bases at V and 3 bases at J, with 12 bases between. This CDR3 comprises 16 residues. CDR3 amino acids: CASSQDLRTIYNEQFF. For the CDR3, the DNA is TGTGCCAGCAGCCAAGATTTGCGGACTATCTACAATGAGCAGTTCTTC.

The V call is TRBV19, the J call TRBJ2-2, with 7 bases fitting TRBD2. After removal of 5 bases from V and 0 bases from J, the junction contained 3 bases not matched to a gene. From germline, CDR1 is LNHDA and CDR2 SQIVND (reference sequence). The CDR3 contains 15 residues. The CDR3 DNA sequence: TGTGCCAGTAGTGGGCTAGCGGCGAACACCGGGGAGCTGTTTTTT. Amino acids: CASSGLAANTGELFF.